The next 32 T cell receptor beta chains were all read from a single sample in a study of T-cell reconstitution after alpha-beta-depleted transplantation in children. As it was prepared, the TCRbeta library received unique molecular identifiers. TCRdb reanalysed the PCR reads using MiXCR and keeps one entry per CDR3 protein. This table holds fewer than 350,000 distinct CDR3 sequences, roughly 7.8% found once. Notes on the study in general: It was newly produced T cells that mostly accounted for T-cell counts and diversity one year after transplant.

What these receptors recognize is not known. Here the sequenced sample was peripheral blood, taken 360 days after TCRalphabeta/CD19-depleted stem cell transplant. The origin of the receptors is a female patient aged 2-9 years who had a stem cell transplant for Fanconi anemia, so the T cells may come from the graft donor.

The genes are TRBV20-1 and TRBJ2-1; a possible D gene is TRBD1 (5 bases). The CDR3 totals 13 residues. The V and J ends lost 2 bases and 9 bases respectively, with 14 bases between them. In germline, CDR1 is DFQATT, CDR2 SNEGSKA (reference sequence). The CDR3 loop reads CSARSSPQGEQFF. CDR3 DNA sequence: TGCAGTGCTAGAAGCTCTCCCCAGGGTGAGCAGTTCTTC.

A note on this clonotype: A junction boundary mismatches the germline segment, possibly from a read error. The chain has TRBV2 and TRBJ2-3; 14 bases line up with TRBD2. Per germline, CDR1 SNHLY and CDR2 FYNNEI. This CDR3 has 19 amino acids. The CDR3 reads CACSLGLAGAPTSTDTQYF. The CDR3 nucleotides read TGTGCCTGCAGTTTGGGACTAGCGGGGGCCCCGACTAGCACAGATACGCAGTATTTT. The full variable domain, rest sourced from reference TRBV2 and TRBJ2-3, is EPEVTQTPSHQVTQMGQEVILRCVPISNHLYFYWYRQILGQKVEFLVSFYNNEISEKSEIFDDQFSVERPDGSNFTLKIRSTKLEDSAMYFCACSLGLAGAPTSTDTQYFGPGTRLTVL.

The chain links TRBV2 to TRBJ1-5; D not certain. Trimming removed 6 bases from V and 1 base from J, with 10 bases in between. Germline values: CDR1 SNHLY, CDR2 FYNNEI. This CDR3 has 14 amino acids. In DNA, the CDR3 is TGTGCCAGCAGGTGGCAGAAAAGCAATCAGCCCCAGCATTTT. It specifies CASRWQKSNQPQHF. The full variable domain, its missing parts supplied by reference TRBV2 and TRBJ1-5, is EPEVTQTPSHQVTQMGQEVILRCVPISNHLYFYWYRQILGQKVEFLVSFYNNEISEKSEIFDDQFSVERPDGSNFTLKIRSTKLEDSAMYFCASRWQKSNQPQHFGDGTRLSIL.

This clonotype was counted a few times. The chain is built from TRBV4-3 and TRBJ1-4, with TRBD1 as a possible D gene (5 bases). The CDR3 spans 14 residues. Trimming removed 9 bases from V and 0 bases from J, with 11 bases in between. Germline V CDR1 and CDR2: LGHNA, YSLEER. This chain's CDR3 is CASGTDPTNEKLFF. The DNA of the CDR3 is TGCGCCAGTGGGACCGACCCAACTAATGAAAAACTGTTTTTT.

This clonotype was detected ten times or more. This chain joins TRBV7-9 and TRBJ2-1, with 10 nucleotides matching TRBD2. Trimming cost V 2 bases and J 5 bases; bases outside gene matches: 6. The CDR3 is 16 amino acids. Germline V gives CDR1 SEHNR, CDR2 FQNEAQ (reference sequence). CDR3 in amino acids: CASSLSLAGDNNEQFF. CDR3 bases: TGTGCCAGCAGCTTATCTCTAGCGGGGGATAACAATGAGCAGTTCTTC.

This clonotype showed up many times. CDR3 in amino acids: CASALRGPYEQYF. DNA for the CDR3: TGCGCCAGCGCCCTCAGGGGGCCCTACGAGCAGTACTTC. The chain employs TRBV5-1 and TRBJ2-7; 8 bases fit TRBD1. J lost 2 bases, V lost 7 bases, and 5 bases had no gene match. The germline V gene has CDR1 SGHRS and CDR2 YFSETQ. The CDR3 is 13 residues long.

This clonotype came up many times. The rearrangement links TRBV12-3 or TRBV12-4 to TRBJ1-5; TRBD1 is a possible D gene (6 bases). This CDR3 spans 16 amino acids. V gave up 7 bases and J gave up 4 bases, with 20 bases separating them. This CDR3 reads CASTYDSTGRNQPQHF. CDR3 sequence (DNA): TGTGCCAGCACTTATGATTCGACAGGTCGTAATCAGCCCCAGCATTTT.

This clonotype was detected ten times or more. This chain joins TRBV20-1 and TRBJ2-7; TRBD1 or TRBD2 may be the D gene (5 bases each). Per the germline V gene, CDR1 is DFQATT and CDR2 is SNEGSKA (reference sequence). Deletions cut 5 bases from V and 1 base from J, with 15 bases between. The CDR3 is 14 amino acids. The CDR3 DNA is TGCAGTGCTGAGGGGATTGAACAGTCCTACGAGCAGTACTTC. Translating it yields CSAEGIEQSYEQYF.

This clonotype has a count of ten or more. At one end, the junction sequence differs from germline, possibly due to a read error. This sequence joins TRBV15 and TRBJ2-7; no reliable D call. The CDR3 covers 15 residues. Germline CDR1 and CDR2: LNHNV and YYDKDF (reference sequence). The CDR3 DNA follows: TGTGCCACCAGCAGAGAACGTATAGGCTCCCACGAGCAGTACTTC. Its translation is CATSRERIGSHEQYF.

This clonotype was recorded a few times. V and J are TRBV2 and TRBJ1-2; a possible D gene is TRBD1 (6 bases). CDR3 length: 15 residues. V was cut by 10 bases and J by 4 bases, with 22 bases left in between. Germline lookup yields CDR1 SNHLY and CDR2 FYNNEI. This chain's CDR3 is CATTMEQGDFYGYTF. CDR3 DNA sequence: TGTGCCACCACCATGGAACAGGGAGACTTCTATGGCTACACCTTC.

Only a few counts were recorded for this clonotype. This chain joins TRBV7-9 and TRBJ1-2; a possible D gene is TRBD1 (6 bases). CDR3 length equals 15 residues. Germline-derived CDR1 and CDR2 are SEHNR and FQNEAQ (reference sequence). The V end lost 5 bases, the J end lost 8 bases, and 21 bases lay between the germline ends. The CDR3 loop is CASSPPAGEGYGYTF. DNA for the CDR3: TGTGCCAGCAGCCCTCCCGCAGGGGAAGGATACGGCTACACCTTC.

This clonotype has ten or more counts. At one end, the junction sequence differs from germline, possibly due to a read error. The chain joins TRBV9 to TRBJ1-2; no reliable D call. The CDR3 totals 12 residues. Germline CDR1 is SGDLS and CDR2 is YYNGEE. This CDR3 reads CASNLQRVQCAF. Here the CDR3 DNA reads TGTGCCAGCAATCTACAAAGAGTCCAGTGTGCCTTC. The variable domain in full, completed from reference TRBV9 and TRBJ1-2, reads DSGVTQTPKHLITATGQRVTLRCSPRSGDLSVYWYQQSLDQGLQFLIQYYNGEERAKGNILERFSAQQFPDLHSELNLSSLELGDSALYFCASNLQRVQCAFGSGTRLTVV.

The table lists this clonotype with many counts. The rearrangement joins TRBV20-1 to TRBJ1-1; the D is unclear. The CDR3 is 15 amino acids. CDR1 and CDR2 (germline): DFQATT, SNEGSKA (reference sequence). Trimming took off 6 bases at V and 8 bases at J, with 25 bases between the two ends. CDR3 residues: CSANRDPTRTREAFF. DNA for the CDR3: TGCAGTGCCAATAGAGACCCGACGCGCACCCGCGAAGCTTTCTTT.

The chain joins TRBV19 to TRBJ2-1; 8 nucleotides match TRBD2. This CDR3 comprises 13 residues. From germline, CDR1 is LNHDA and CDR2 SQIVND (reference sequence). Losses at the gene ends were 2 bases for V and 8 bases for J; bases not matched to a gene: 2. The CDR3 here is CASSIRGGYEQFF. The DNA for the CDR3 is TGTGCCAGTAGTATACGGGGGGGCTATGAGCAGTTCTTC.

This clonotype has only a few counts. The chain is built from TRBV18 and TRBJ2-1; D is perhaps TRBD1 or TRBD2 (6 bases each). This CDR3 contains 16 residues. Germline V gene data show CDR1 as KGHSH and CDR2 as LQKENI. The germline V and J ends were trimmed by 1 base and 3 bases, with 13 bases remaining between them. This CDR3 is CASSPLQGTLYNEQFF. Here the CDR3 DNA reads TGTGCCAGCTCACCACTTCAGGGGACTCTCTACAATGAGCAGTTCTTC.

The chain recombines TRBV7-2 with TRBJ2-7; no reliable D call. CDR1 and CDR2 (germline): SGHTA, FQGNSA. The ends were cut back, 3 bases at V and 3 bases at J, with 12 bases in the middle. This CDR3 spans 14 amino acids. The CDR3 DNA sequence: TGTGCCAGCAGCTTCAGGAGCCTTCACTACGAGCAGTACTTC. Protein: CASSFRSLHYEQYF. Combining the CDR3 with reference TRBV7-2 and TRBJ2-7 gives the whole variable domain GAGVSQSPSNKVTEKGKDVELRCDPISGHTALYWYRQSLGQGLEFLIYFQGNSAPDKSGLPSDRFSAERTGGSVSTLTIQRTQQEDSAVYLCASSFRSLHYEQYFGPGTRLTVT.

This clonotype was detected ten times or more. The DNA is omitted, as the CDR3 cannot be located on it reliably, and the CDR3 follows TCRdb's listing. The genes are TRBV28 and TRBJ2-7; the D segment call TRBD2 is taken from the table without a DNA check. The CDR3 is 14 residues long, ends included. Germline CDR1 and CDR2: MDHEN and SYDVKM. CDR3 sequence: CASSFLAGQREQYF.

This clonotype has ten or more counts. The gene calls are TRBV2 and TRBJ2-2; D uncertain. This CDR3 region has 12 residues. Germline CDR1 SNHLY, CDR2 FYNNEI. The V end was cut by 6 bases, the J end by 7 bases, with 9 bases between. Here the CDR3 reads CASRADGGELFF. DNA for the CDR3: TGTGCCAGCAGAGCCGACGGCGGGGAGCTGTTTTTT. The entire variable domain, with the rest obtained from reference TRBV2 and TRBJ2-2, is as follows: EPEVTQTPSHQVTQMGQEVILRCVPISNHLYFYWYRQILGQKVEFLVSFYNNEISEKSEIFDDQFSVERPDGSNFTLKIRSTKLEDSAMYFCASRADGGELFFGEGSRLTVL.

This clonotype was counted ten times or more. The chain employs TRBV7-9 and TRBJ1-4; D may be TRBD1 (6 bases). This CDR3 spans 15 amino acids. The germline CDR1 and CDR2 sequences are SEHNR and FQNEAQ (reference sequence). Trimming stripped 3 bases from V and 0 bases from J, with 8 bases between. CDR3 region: CASSFRGATNEKLFF. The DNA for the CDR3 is TGTGCCAGCAGCTTCAGGGGAGCAACTAATGAAAAACTGTTTTTT.

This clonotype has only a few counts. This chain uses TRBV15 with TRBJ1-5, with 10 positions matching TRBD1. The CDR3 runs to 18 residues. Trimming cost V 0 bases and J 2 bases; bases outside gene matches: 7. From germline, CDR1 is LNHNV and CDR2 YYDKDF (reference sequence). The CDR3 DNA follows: TGTGCCACCAGCAGAGAAGGGACAGGGGTTCGTGGCAATCAGCCCCAGCATTTT. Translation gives CATSREGTGVRGNQPQHF.

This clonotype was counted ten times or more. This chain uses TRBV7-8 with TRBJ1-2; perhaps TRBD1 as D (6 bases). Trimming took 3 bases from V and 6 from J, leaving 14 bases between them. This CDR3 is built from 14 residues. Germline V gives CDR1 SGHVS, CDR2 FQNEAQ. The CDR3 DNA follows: TGTGCCAGCAGCTTTGCCGACAGGACCCATGGCTACACCTTC. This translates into CASSFADRTHGYTF.

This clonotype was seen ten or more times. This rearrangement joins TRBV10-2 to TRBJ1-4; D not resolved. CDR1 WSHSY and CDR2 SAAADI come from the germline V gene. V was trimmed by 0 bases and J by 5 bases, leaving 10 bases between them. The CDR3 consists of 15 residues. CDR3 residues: CASSESAASNEKLFF. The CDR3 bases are TGCGCCAGCAGTGAGTCGGCAGCATCGAATGAAAAACTGTTTTTT.

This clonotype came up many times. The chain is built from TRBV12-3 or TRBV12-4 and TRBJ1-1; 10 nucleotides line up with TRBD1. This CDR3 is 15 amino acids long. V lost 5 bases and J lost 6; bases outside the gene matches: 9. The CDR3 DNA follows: TGTGCCAGCAGTCTCCGATCGGGACAGGGGTCTGAAGCTTTCTTT. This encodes CASSLRSGQGSEAFF.

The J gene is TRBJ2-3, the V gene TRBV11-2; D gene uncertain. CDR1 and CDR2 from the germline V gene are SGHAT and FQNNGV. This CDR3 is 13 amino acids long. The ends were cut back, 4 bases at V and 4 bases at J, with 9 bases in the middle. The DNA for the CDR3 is TGTGCCAGCAGCTACCGCGGAGCAGATACGCAGTATTTT. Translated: CASSYRGADTQYF.

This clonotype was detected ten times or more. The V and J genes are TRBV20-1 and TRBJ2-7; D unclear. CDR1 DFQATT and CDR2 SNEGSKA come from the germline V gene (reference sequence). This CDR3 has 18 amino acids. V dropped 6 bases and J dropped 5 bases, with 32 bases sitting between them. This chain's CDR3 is CSAMGLGAPDITIHEQYF. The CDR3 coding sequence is TGCAGTGCCATGGGTTTGGGCGCGCCTGACATAACAATCCACGAGCAGTACTTC.

The CDR3 is CASSQSWQRELYRETQYF. The CDR3 bases are TGTGCCAGCAGCCAAAGTTGGCAGCGGGAGCTTTACCGGGAGACCCAGTACTTC. The rearrangement links TRBV3-1 to TRBJ2-5; 8 bases align to TRBD2. The length of the CDR3 is 18 residues. Germline values: CDR1 LGHDT, CDR2 YNNKEL (reference sequence). V gave up 2 bases and J gave up 5 bases; unmatched junction bases: 16.

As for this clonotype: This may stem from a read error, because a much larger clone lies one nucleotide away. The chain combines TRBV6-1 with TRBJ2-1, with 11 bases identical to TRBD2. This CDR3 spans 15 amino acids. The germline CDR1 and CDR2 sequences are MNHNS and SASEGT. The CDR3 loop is CASSTTSGGYNEQLF. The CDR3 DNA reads TGTGCCAGCAGTACCACTAGCGGGGGATACAATGAGCAGTTGTTC.

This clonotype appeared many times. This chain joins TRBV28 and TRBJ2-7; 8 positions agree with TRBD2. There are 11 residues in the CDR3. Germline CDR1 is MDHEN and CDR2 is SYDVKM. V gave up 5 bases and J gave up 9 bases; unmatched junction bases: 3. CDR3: CASSPGGVQYF. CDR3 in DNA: TGTGCCAGCAGTCCCGGGGGGGTGCAGTACTTC.

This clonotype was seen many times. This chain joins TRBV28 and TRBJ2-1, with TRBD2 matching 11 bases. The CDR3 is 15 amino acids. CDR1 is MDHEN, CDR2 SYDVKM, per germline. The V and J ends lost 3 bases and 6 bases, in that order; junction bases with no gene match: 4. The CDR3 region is CASSLLAGGANEQFF. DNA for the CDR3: TGTGCCAGCAGTTTGCTAGCGGGAGGCGCCAATGAGCAGTTCTTC.

CDR3: CASSLDGQGGFF. DNA of the CDR3: TGTGCCAGCAGCTTAGACGGACAGGGGGGTTTCTTT. The chain couples TRBV13 to TRBJ1-1; TRBD1 matches at 10 bases. The V and J ends lost 1 base and 13 bases, in that order; junction bases with no gene match: 3. The CDR3 is made up of 12 amino acids. Germline V gives CDR1 PRHDT, CDR2 FYEKMQ (reference sequence).

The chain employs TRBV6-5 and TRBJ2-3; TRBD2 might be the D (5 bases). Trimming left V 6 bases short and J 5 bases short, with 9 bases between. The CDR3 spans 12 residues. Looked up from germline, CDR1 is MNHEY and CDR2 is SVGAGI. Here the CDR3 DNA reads TGTGCCAGCAGCCGGACTCAAGATACGCAGTATTTT. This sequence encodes CASSRTQDTQYF.

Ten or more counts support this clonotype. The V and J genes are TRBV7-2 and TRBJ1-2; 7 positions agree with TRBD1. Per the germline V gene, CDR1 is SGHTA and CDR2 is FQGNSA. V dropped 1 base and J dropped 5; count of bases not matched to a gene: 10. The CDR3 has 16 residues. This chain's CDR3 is CASSLEPTGEVYGYTF. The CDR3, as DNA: TGTGCCAGCAGCTTAGAGCCCACAGGGGAGGTTTATGGCTACACCTTC.